The 31 T cell receptor beta chains given below trace back to one sample, sequenced in a study of beta chain features in type 1 diabetes. The study reverse transcribed the entire isolated RNA, so it sequenced expressed TCRB transcripts. Some clones are missing from TCRdb's copy, which holds only in-frame ones; the method was immunoSEQ multiplex PCR. The sample has about 290,000 clones; 7.5% to 9.5% are singletons. Specimen: central memory CD4+ T cells from blood. Every receptor here comes from a woman between 18 and 29 years old in good health.

This clone appeared many times. CDR3 loop: CASSLRGSGANVLTF. CDR3 DNA: TGTGCCAGCAGTCTAAGGGGCTCTGGGGCCAACGTCCTGACTTTC. This sequence joins TRBV6-5 and TRBJ2-6; D perhaps matches TRBD1 (5 bases). The CDR3 has 15 residues. Trimming took 5 bases from V and 0 from J, leaving 8 bases between them. The V gene's germline CDR1 is MNHEY and CDR2 SVGAGI.

The CDR3 loop is CASSGVQGPLNQPQHF. The CDR3 coding sequence is TGTGCCAGCAGCGGTGTACAGGGGCCTCTCAATCAGCCCCAGCATTTT. The chain couples TRBV7-2 to TRBJ1-5, with 7 bases aligning to TRBD1. CDR3 size: 16 residues. The germline gives CDR1 SGHTA, CDR2 FQGNSA. Germline trimming cut 5 bases from V and 3 bases from J; bases unmatched to any gene: 10.

V and J are TRBV5-4 and TRBJ2-7; 7 bases agree with TRBD1. The ends lost 4 bases at V and 7 bases at J; junction bases unmatched: 8. This CDR3 comprises 13 residues. Germline V CDR1 and CDR2: SGHNT, YYREEE (reference sequence). CDR3 DNA sequence: TGTGCCAGCAGCGCTCGACAGGGTCGGGAGCAGTACTTC. Residues: CASSARQGREQYF.

This clone was counted between two and nine times. The gene calls are TRBV11-2 and TRBJ2-3; TRBD2 agrees at 13 bases. V was clipped by 5 bases and J by 0 bases; unmatched bases: 8. CDR3 length: 18 amino acids. Germline CDR1 SGHAT, CDR2 FQNNGV. CDR3 protein: CASSQTSGRPLSTDTQYF. The CDR3 nucleotides are TGTGCCAGCAGCCAGACTAGCGGGAGGCCACTAAGCACAGATACGCAGTATTTT. The complete variable domain, with remaining parts taken from reference TRBV11-2 and TRBJ2-3, reads EAGVAQSPRYKIIEKRQSVAFWCNPISGHATLYWYQQILGQGPKLLIQFQNNGVVDDSQLPKDRFSAERLKGVDSTLKIQPAKLEDSAVYLCASSQTSGRPLSTDTQYFGPGTRLTVL.

The chain couples TRBV27 to TRBJ2-1; 12 nucleotides line up with TRBD2. V was clipped by 6 bases and J by 8 bases; unmatched bases: 8. This CDR3 contains 15 residues. Per germline, CDR1 MNHEY and CDR2 SMNVEV (reference sequence). The CDR3 spells CASSSPGLAGYEQFF. The CDR3 DNA follows: TGTGCCAGCAGCTCTCCTGGACTAGCGGGATATGAGCAGTTCTTC.

This clone was seen more than once but under ten times. The junction and the germline gene differ at one end; a read error may be behind it. The chain joins TRBV7-3 to TRBJ1-1, with a tentative D call TRBD1 (5 bases). The germline gives CDR1 SGHTA, CDR2 FQGTGA. This CDR3 spans 13 amino acids. The CDR3 is CASSSKGRWGVPF. DNA for the CDR3: TGTGCCAGCAGCTCCAAGGGGAGATGGGGGGTACCCTTT.

Remarks on this clone: Different DNA sequences within this sample yield the same CDR3. The genes are TRBV5-1 and TRBJ2-5; a possible D gene is TRBD2 (5 bases). This CDR3 comprises 15 residues. Trimming stripped 0 bases from V and 2 bases from J, with 11 bases between. Germline V gives CDR1 SGHRS, CDR2 YFSETQ. DNA for the CDR3: TGCGCCAGCAGCTTGGGTCTGAGCGGACAAGAGACCCAGTACTTC. Residues: CASSLGLSGQETQYF.

There are a few counts of this clone. V and J are TRBV29-1 and TRBJ2-1; 7 nucleotides align to TRBD2. CDR1 SQVTM and CDR2 ANQGSEA come from the germline V gene. The V and J ends lost 4 bases and 0 bases, in that order; junction bases with no gene match: 6. The CDR3 has 15 amino acids. In nucleotides, the CDR3 is TGCAGCGTTGTCGGGACTAAAAGCTCCTACAATGAGCAGTTCTTC. This codes for CSVVGTKSSYNEQFF.

The genes are TRBV11-1 and TRBJ1-2; TRBD1 matches at 7 bases. Unmatched junction bases numbered 6, after V lost 3 bases and J lost 8 bases. The CDR3 covers 13 residues. The germline gives CDR1 SGHAT, CDR2 FQDESV (reference sequence). Written as DNA, the CDR3 is TGTGCCAGCAGCTTGACAGGGACGAGGGGCTACACCTTC. Amino acid sequence: CASSLTGTRGYTF.

This clone was observed a handful of times. V usage is TRBV27 and J usage is TRBJ2-4; TRBD2 might be the D (6 bases). Germline loops: CDR1 MNHEY, CDR2 SMNVEV (reference sequence). The CDR3 covers 15 residues. V gave up 8 bases and J gave up 0 bases, with 14 bases separating them. CDR3: CASRPGDTAKNIQYF. The CDR3 nucleotides read TGTGCCAGCCGCCCGGGGGATACAGCCAAAAACATTCAGTACTTC.

This clone was detected only a few times. The chain has TRBV29-1 and TRBJ1-2; 8 bases map to TRBD1. The CDR3 length is 15 residues. Germline V gene sequence: CDR1 SQVTM, CDR2 ANQGSEA. V was clipped by 4 bases and J by 8 bases; unmatched bases: 15. Here the CDR3 DNA reads TGCAGCGTTGCAGTCCAGGGGGCGCAGTATGGGGGCTACACCTTC. Its translation: CSVAVQGAQYGGYTF.

This sequence joins TRBV6-6 and TRBJ1-1; no definite D call. Germline V gene lookup returns CDR1 MNHNY and CDR2 SVGAGI (reference sequence). The CDR3 length is 12 residues. Trimming stripped 7 bases from V and 10 bases from J, with 16 bases between. Written as DNA, the CDR3 is TGTGCCAGCACCTCACAAGGAGGGAGAGCTTTCTTT. Residues: CASTSQGGRAFF.

This clone came up a few times. Other DNA sequences in the sample encode the same CDR3. The V gene is TRBV18, the J gene TRBJ1-2, with 7 bases fitting TRBD1. CDR3 length: 13 residues. Germline CDR1 reads KGHSH; CDR2 reads LQKENI. V gave up 4 bases and J gave up 3 bases; unmatched junction bases: 2. DNA for the CDR3: TGTGCCAGCTCACTCGGGACAGACTATGGCTACACCTTC. The encoded protein is CASSLGTDYGYTF. The entire variable domain, with the rest obtained from reference TRBV18 and TRBJ1-2, is as follows: NAGVMQNPRHLVRRRGQEARLRCSPMKGHSHVYWYRQLPEEGLKFMVYLQKENIIDESGMPKERFSAEFPKEGPSILRIQQVVRGDSAAYFCASSLGTDYGYTFGSGTRLTVV.

The gene calls are TRBV7-8 and TRBJ2-6; D call uncertain. The CDR3 is 19 residues long. Germline V CDR1 and CDR2: SGHVS, FQNEAQ. V was pared by 4 bases and J by 0 bases, with 19 bases between. In nucleotides, the CDR3 is TGTGCCAGCAGCTCTAGAACGGGCCACTTCTTCTCTGGGGCCAACGTCCTGACTTTC. Its translation is CASSSRTGHFFSGANVLTF.

This clone was detected ten times or more. This sequence joins TRBV2 and TRBJ1-3; D is uncertain. This CDR3 has 12 residues. Germline CDR1 is SNHLY and CDR2 is FYNNEI. Trimming took 4 bases from V and 5 from J, leaving 6 bases between them. CDR3 sequence: CASSGIRNTIYF. For the CDR3, the DNA is TGTGCCAGCAGTGGGATTCGAAACACCATATATTTT.

This clone has only one observation. The CDR3 spells CASSSQGPNTGELFF. DNA of the CDR3: TGTGCCAGCAGCTCACAGGGACCAAACACCGGGGAGCTGTTTTTT. This sequence joins TRBV7-3 and TRBJ2-2, with TRBD1 as a possible D gene (6 bases). This CDR3 comprises 15 residues. V was trimmed by 4 bases and J by 2 bases, leaving 11 bases between them. CDR1 and CDR2 from the germline V gene are SGHTA and FQGTGA.

This clone has only a few counts. The chain combines TRBV5-1 with TRBJ2-3, with 8 bases aligning to TRBD1. V lost 0 bases and J lost 4; bases outside the gene matches: 4. The CDR3 extends over 15 amino acids. CDR1 is SGHRS, CDR2 YFSETQ, per germline. This CDR3 reads CASSLEDRVADTQYF. In DNA, the CDR3 is TGCGCCAGCAGCTTGGAGGACAGGGTAGCAGATACGCAGTATTTT.

The chain is built from TRBV27 and TRBJ2-5; D is undetermined. This CDR3 comprises 13 residues. Germline V gene data show CDR1 as MNHEY and CDR2 as SMNVEV (reference sequence). The germline V and J ends were trimmed by 2 bases and 4 bases, with 8 bases remaining between them. CDR3 amino acids: CASSLGVTETQYF. In nucleotides, the CDR3 is TGTGCCAGCAGTTTAGGGGTGACAGAGACCCAGTACTTC.

This clone has just a few counts. The chain recombines TRBV7-9 with TRBJ2-2; D tentatively fits TRBD1 or TRBD2 (6 bases each). V was clipped by 3 bases and J by 6 bases, with 14 bases between them. CDR3 length: 15 residues. The germline gives CDR1 SEHNR, CDR2 FQNEAQ (reference sequence). CDR3 bases: TGTGCCAGCAGCTTCACGACAGGCGGGGCCGGGGAGCTGTTTTTT. Protein: CASSFTTGGAGELFF.

The rearrangement uses TRBV18 and TRBJ2-4; perhaps D is TRBD1 or TRBD2 (6 bases each). Per germline, CDR1 KGHSH and CDR2 LQKENI. CDR3 length equals 17 residues. The germline V and J ends were trimmed by 6 bases and 0 bases, with 18 bases remaining between them. The CDR3 DNA sequence: TGTGCCAGCTCCCGGGGGCTCGACAGATCAGCCAAAAACATTCAGTACTTC. Translating it yields CASSRGLDRSAKNIQYF. The whole variable domain, remainder taken from reference TRBV18 and TRBJ2-4, is NAGVMQNPRHLVRRRGQEARLRCSPMKGHSHVYWYRQLPEEGLKFMVYLQKENIIDESGMPKERFSAEFPKEGPSILRIQQVVRGDSAAYFCASSRGLDRSAKNIQYFGAGTRLSVL.

The rearrangement links TRBV19 to TRBJ2-2; TRBD1 matches 9 bases. Germline assignment: CDR1 LNHDA and CDR2 SQIVND (reference sequence). Unmatched junction bases numbered 7, after V lost 5 bases and J lost 3 bases. The CDR3 length is 16 residues. In DNA, the CDR3 is TGTGCCAGTAGTGCCCGGGACAGGGTTTACACCGGGGAGCTGTTTTTT. This sequence encodes CASSARDRVYTGELFF.

This clone has just a few counts. This chain links TRBV7-3 with TRBJ2-1; D is possibly TRBD2 (5 bases). Germline values: CDR1 SGHTA, CDR2 FQGTGA. There are 11 residues in the CDR3. The germline V and J ends were trimmed by 5 bases and 9 bases, with 8 bases remaining between them. CDR3 loop: CASSPGGEQFF. The CDR3 nucleotides read TGTGCCAGCAGCCCCGGAGGTGAGCAGTTCTTC.

The rearrangement links TRBV11-2 to TRBJ1-3; 8 positions match TRBD1. V trimming: 1 base; J trimming: 4 bases; junction bases outside the gene matches: 3. CDR1 and CDR2 (germline): SGHAT, FQNNGV. CDR3 length: 15 amino acids. The CDR3 DNA sequence: TGTGCCAGCAGCTTAGCCGGGACAGGAGGAAACACCATATATTTT. Translating gives CASSLAGTGGNTIYF.

This clone was detected a few times. V is TRBV29-1 and J is TRBJ2-7; D is unresolved. Deletions cut 4 bases from V and 3 bases from J, with 13 bases between. The CDR3 loop spans 13 amino acids. Germline-derived CDR1 and CDR2 are SQVTM and ANQGSEA. CDR3 in DNA: TGCAGCGTTGGGTGGGGAAACGGCTACGAGCAGTACTTC. Translated, it gives CSVGWGNGYEQYF.

This clone turned up a few times. The chain carries TRBV4-3 and TRBJ2-5; D is uncertain. Germline loops: CDR1 LGHNA, CDR2 YSLEER. The germline V and J ends were trimmed by 0 bases and 5 bases, with 19 bases remaining between them. This CDR3 has 17 residues. The CDR3 coding sequence is TGCGCCAGCAGCCAAGATTTAATCGGTCGCTCCCCGGAGACCCAGTACTTC. Amino acid sequence: CASSQDLIGRSPETQYF.

This clone was detected only a few times. The rearrangement links TRBV5-4 to TRBJ2-1, with 7 bases that match TRBD1. The V and J ends lost 3 bases and 2 bases, in that order; junction bases with no gene match: 5. Germline CDR1 reads SGHNT; CDR2 reads YYREEE (reference sequence). This CDR3 is 15 amino acids long. In nucleotides, the CDR3 is TGTGCCAGCAGCTCAGGACAGGTCACCTACAATGAGCAGTTCTTC. It is translated as CASSSGQVTYNEQFF.

The gene calls are TRBV27 and TRBJ2-1, with 7 bases that match TRBD2. The V gene's germline CDR1 is MNHEY and CDR2 SMNVEV (reference sequence). There are 13 residues in the CDR3. V shed 3 bases and J 8 bases; nucleotides not matched to a gene: 4. The CDR3 DNA reads TGTGCCAGCAGTTTCGGGGGAGGGGATGAGCAGTTCTTC. Its protein product is CASSFGGGDEQFF.

This clone was observed many times. The chain couples TRBV6-6 to TRBJ2-5; no clear D. V shed 8 bases and J shed 3 bases, with 4 bases lying between them. Per germline, CDR1 MNHNY and CDR2 SVGAGI (reference sequence). This CDR3 is built from 10 residues. The CDR3 coding sequence is TGTGCCAGCGGAAAAGAGACCCAGTACTTC. Protein product: CASGKETQYF.

Within the sample, this clone is medium-sized. V gene TRBV5-4 combines with J gene TRBJ2-1, with D unresolved. The germline V and J ends were trimmed by 1 base and 2 bases, with 4 bases remaining between them. This CDR3 has 13 residues. Germline V gene sequence: CDR1 SGHNT, CDR2 YYREEE (reference sequence). In nucleotides, the CDR3 is TGTGCCAGCAGCTTGAATACCTACAATGAGCAGTTCTTC. Protein: CASSLNTYNEQFF.

This clone counts as medium-sized (0.01 to 0.1%). The same CDR3 arises from other DNA sequences in this sample as well. The rearrangement joins TRBV5-1 to TRBJ2-3, with D possibly TRBD1 on 6 matching bases. The V end was cut by 10 bases, the J end by 4 bases, with 19 bases between. The germline V gene has CDR1 SGHRS and CDR2 YFSETQ. The CDR3 covers 14 residues. The CDR3 here is CAPTARGRPDTQYF. In DNA form, the CDR3 reads TGCGCCCCTACGGCCAGGGGTCGGCCAGATACGCAGTATTTT.

The rearrangement links TRBV28 to TRBJ1-2; perhaps TRBD1 as D (6 bases). CDR1 is MDHEN and CDR2 is SYDVKM in the germline V gene. The ends were cut back, 6 bases at V and 2 bases at J, with 19 bases in the middle. There are 16 residues in the CDR3. The CDR3 loop reads CASSPPQGRTNYGYTF. DNA for the CDR3: TGTGCCAGCAGCCCTCCTCAGGGGAGGACAAACTATGGCTACACCTTC.